Each of the 14 T cell receptor beta chains below was sequenced from the same sample in a study of blood T cell repertoires in COVID-19. Profiling relied on immunoSEQ multiplex PCR, and the TCRdb table lists in-frame clones only, not all of them. The sample has roughly 290,000 clones, roughly 86% seen once; the top ten hold about 1.9%. Sample: peripheral blood. Source of these receptors: a woman in her thirties who had recovered from COVID-19.

The chain carries TRBV6-2 or TRBV6-3 and TRBJ2-3, with TRBD1 matching 7 bases. Per the germline V gene, CDR1 is MNHEY and CDR2 is SVGEGT. V lost 2 bases, J lost 8 bases, and 16 bases stayed unmatched. This CDR3 comprises 17 residues. The CDR3 is CASSYPPWTGPSGTQYF. DNA for the CDR3: TGTGCCAGCAGTTACCCACCCTGGACAGGTCCCAGCGGTACGCAGTATTTT.

This chain joins TRBV2 and TRBJ2-7, with a tentative D call TRBD1 (6 bases). Germline V gene lookup returns CDR1 SNHLY and CDR2 FYNNEI. The ends were cut back, 8 bases at V and 1 base at J, with 12 bases in the middle. The CDR3 consists of 13 residues. The CDR3 DNA is TGTGCCAGCTTTGACAGGTTTTCCTACGAGCAGTACTTC. Translated: CASFDRFSYEQYF. The full variable domain, completed using reference TRBV2 and TRBJ2-7, is EPEVTQTPSHQVTQMGQEVILRCVPISNHLYFYWYRQILGQKVEFLVSFYNNEISEKSEIFDDQFSVERPDGSNFTLKIRSTKLEDSAMYFCASFDRFSYEQYFGPGTRLTVT.

V gene TRBV6-5 combines with J gene TRBJ2-3; D is unresolved. The length of the CDR3 is 11 residues. CDR1 is MNHEY and CDR2 is SVGAGI in the germline V gene. V lost 8 bases and J lost 6, with 9 bases in between. The CDR3: CASRTRDTQYF. The CDR3 bases are TGTGCCAGCCGAACGAGGGATACGCAGTATTTT.

The CDR3 nucleotides are TGTGCCAGCAGTTTCGATCCGGACTGGAAGAATGAGCAGTTCTTC. Amino acids: CASSFDPDWKNEQFF. The V and J genes are TRBV6-5 and TRBJ2-1, with D perhaps matching TRBD2 (5 bases). V was cut by 4 bases and J by 7 bases, with 17 bases left in between. The CDR3 consists of 15 residues. Germline CDR1 reads MNHEY; CDR2 reads SVGAGI.

This clone came up once. The J gene is TRBJ2-7, the V gene TRBV5-1; 7 bases are a match to TRBD1. The CDR3 sequence is 16 residues long. V dropped 1 base and J dropped 3; count of bases not matched to a gene: 10. CDR1 is SGHRS, CDR2 YFSETQ, per germline. The CDR3 DNA follows: TGCGCCAGCAGCTTGTGGTCAGGGGGTGTGGGCTACGAGCAGTACTTC. Translating gives CASSLWSGGVGYEQYF.

The chain joins TRBV4-2 to TRBJ2-5; the match to TRBD1 covers 9 bases. The CDR3 runs 15 residues. Germline values: CDR1 LGHNA, CDR2 YNFKEQ. V shed 4 bases, J shed 2 bases, and the junction held 5 bases outside the gene matches. CDR3 region: CASSLEGQGQETQYF. The CDR3 nucleotides are TGTGCCAGCAGCCTCGAGGGACAGGGTCAAGAGACCCAGTACTTC.

The chain has TRBV7-9 and TRBJ2-7, with 11 bases fitting TRBD1. The V gene end was trimmed by 4 bases and the J gene end by 3 bases; junction bases not matched to a gene: 11. The CDR3 spans 17 residues. The germline CDR1 and CDR2 sequences are SEHNR and FQNEAQ (reference sequence). The CDR3 coding sequence is TGTGCCAGCAGCTCACAAAGCCGGGACAGGGGGTACTACGAGCAGTACTTC. The encoded protein is CASSSQSRDRGYYEQYF.

The V and J genes are TRBV27 and TRBJ2-1, with a tentative D call TRBD2 (7 bases). The CDR3 spans 11 residues. V was cut by 8 bases and J by 8 bases, with 10 bases left in between. CDR1 MNHEY and CDR2 SMNVEV come from the germline V gene (reference sequence). CDR3 sequence (DNA): TGTGCCAGCGGGGGGGGCCATGAGCAGTTCTTC. Protein product: CASGGGHEQFF.

The V gene is TRBV4-2, the J gene TRBJ2-3, with TRBD2 matching over 10 bases. The CDR3 runs 17 residues. Germline V gene lookup returns CDR1 LGHNA and CDR2 YNFKEQ. V lost 0 bases to trimming and J lost 4 bases; unmatched junction nucleotides: 7. For the CDR3, the DNA is TGTGCCAGCAGCCAAGAGATAGCGGGGGGAAGACCAGATACGCAGTATTTT. Translated: CASSQEIAGGRPDTQYF.

V is TRBV27 and J is TRBJ1-1; the D is unclear. V was clipped by 8 bases and J by 2 bases, with 9 bases between them. The CDR3 loop spans 12 amino acids. CDR1 MNHEY and CDR2 SMNVEV come from the germline V gene (reference sequence). CDR3 coding DNA: TGTGCCAGCGGACTTTTCAACACTGAAGCTTTCTTT. It is translated as CASGLFNTEAFF.

CDR3 coding DNA: TGTGCCAGCAGCCCGAGGACCGGGACAGGGGAAGAGACCCAGTACTTC. Translation gives CASSPRTGTGEETQYF. The chain uses TRBV7-9 and TRBJ2-5, with TRBD1 matching over 10 bases. The CDR3 runs 16 residues. With 5 bases clipped from V and 3 bases from J, the junction kept 9 bases outside the gene matches. Germline CDR1 and CDR2: SEHNR and FQNEAQ (reference sequence).

The genes are TRBV5-1 and TRBJ2-1; 9 bases match TRBD2. V gave up 1 base and J gave up 6 bases; unmatched junction bases: 8. This CDR3 is built from 16 residues. Germline V gene sequence: CDR1 SGHRS, CDR2 YFSETQ. In DNA, the CDR3 is TGCGCCAGCAGCTTGCAACCGGGACTAGCAGGCAATGAGCAGTTCTTC. Translating it yields CASSLQPGLAGNEQFF. Full variable domain (missing parts from reference TRBV5-1 and TRBJ2-1): KAGVTQTPRYLIKTRGQQVTLSCSPISGHRSVSWYQQTPGQGLQFLFEYFSETQRNKGNFPGRFSGRQFSNSRSEMNVSTLELGDSALYLCASSLQPGLAGNEQFFGPGTRLTVL.

The V and J genes are TRBV28 and TRBJ1-4; tentative D call: TRBD1 (5 bases). With 2 bases removed from V and 7 bases from J, the gap between germline ends came to 11 bases. Germline CDR1 is MDHEN and CDR2 is SYDVKM. The CDR3 has 14 amino acids. Here the CDR3 reads CASSLAGPAEKLFF. The CDR3 DNA reads as TGTGCCAGCAGTTTAGCGGGGCCCGCTGAAAAACTGTTTTTT.

The V gene is TRBV10-2, the J gene TRBJ2-6; 9 positions match TRBD1. V lost 2 bases and J lost 0; bases outside the gene matches: 8. In germline, CDR1 is WSHSY, CDR2 SAAADI. The CDR3 totals 19 residues. The CDR3 DNA reads as TGCGCCAGCAGTGAGCGGAAACAGGGGGCCCCCTCTGGGGCCAACGTCCTGACTTTC. Its translation is CASSERKQGAPSGANVLTF.